The entry below gives a single T cell receptor (beta chain) sequence along with its context. Its antigen is not known. The data are from a study of immune evolution from preneoplasia to lung adenocarcinoma. Produced via immunoSEQ multiplex PCR; TCRdb's table is partial and in-frame only. The table lists around 2,000 clones, 85% of them singletons. Findings of the study overall: Later-stage lesions seemingly showed higher T cell density and diversity than normal lung. Top clone share appeared to fall from AAH through AIS, MIA, adenocarcinoma.

Resections took place in Japan or China from the mid-2010s to the late 2010s. Each case's diagnosis was confirmed by two pathologists on H&E. Germline CDR1 SEHNR, CDR2 FQNEAQ (reference sequence). CDR3 size: 16 residues. Trimming cost V 1 base and J 6 bases; bases outside gene matches: 6. The chain is built from TRBV7-9 and TRBJ2-1; 10 bases align to TRBD2. What was sequenced was FFPE adjacent normal lung tissue. The receptor comes from a person between 60 and 80 years old with lung adenocarcinoma. Here the CDR3 reads CASSLGLAGDLNEQFF. The CDR3 nucleotides are TGTGCCAGCAGCTTAGGCCTAGCGGGAGATCTCAATGAGCAGTTCTTC.